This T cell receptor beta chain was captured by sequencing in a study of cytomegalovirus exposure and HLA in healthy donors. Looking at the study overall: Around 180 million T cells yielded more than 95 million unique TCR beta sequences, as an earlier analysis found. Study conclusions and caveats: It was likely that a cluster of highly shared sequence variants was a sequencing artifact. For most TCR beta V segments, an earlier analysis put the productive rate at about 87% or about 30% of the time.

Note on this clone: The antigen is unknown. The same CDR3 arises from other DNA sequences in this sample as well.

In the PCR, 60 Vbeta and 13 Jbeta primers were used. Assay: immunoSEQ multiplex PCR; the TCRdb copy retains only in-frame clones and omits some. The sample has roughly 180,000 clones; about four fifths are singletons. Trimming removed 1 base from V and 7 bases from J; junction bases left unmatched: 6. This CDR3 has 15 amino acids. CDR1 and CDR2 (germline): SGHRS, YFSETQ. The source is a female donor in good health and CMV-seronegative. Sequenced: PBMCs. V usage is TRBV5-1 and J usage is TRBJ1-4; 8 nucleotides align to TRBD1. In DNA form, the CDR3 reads TGCGCCAGCAGCTTGACCGGGACAGGTTTTGAAAAACTGTTTTTT. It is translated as CASSLTGTGFEKLFF.